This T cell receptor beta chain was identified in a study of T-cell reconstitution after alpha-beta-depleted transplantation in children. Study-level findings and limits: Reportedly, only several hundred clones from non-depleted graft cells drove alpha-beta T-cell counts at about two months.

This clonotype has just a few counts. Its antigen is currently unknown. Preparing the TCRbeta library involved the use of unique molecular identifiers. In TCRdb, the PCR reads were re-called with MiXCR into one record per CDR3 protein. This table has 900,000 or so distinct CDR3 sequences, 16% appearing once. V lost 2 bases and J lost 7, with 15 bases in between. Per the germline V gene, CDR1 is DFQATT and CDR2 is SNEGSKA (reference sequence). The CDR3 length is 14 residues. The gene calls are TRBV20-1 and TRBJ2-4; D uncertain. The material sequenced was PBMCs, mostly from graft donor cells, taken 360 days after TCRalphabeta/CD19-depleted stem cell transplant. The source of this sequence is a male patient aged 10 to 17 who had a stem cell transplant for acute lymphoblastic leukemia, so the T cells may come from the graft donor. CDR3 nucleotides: TGCAGTGCTAGAAAAGGGCCGGCTCAGAACATTCAGTACTTC. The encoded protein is CSARKGPAQNIQYF.